The 28 T cell receptor beta chains presented below share a single source sample, sequenced in a study of cytomegalovirus exposure and HLA in healthy donors. Primers: 60 Vbeta forward and 13 Jbeta reverse. The protocol was immunoSEQ multiplex PCR, while the TCRdb copy is restricted to in-frame clones and leaves out a portion. The data contain some 56,000 clones, around 50% of them singletons. Sequenced input: PBMCs. The receptors stem from a human donor in good health.

This sequence joins TRBV2 and TRBJ2-2, with 7 bases matching TRBD1. This CDR3 region has 14 residues. J was trimmed by 0 bases and V by 8 bases; bases with no gene match: 3. Germline CDR1 is SNHLY and CDR2 is FYNNEI. As DNA, the CDR3 is TGTGCCAGCGAAAGGGGGCCGAACACCGGGGAGCTGTTTTTT. Amino acid sequence: CASERGPNTGELFF.

The rearrangement uses TRBV6-1 and TRBJ1-4; 7 bases match TRBD1. The CDR3 contains 15 residues. Germline lookup yields CDR1 MNHNS and CDR2 SASEGT. J was trimmed by 4 bases and V by 4 bases; bases with no gene match: 6. CDR3 in DNA: TGTGCCAGCAGTGGACAGGGACGGGGTAATGAAAAACTGTTTTTT. Protein sequence: CASSGQGRGNEKLFF.

This clone was found a few times. The chain carries TRBV5-1 and TRBJ2-3; 11 bases match TRBD2. This CDR3 contains 15 residues. Germline V gives CDR1 SGHRS, CDR2 YFSETQ. The J segment lost 3 bases and the V segment lost 4 bases, leaving 4 bases of the junction unmatched. CDR3 sequence (DNA): TGCGCCAGCAGCGTCCCTAGCGGGGGGACAGATACGCAGTATTTT. Translated, it gives CASSVPSGGTDTQYF. Looking up the rest from reference TRBV5-1 and TRBJ2-3 gives the full variable domain: KAGVTQTPRYLIKTRGQQVTLSCSPISGHRSVSWYQQTPGQGLQFLFEYFSETQRNKGNFPGRFSGRQFSNSRSEMNVSTLELGDSALYLCASSVPSGGTDTQYFGPGTRLTVL.

V gene TRBV6-5 combines with J gene TRBJ1-6; perhaps TRBD1 as D (6 bases). CDR3 length: 14 residues. Germline loops: CDR1 MNHEY, CDR2 SVGAGI. Trimming left V 5 bases short and J 13 bases short, with 18 bases between. CDR3 sequence reads: CASSEISTGSPLHF. The CDR3 DNA reads as TGTGCCAGCAGTGAAATATCAACAGGGTCGCCCCTCCACTTT.

The rearrangement links TRBV4-2 to TRBJ2-7; TRBD2 matches at 10 bases. Germline assignment: CDR1 LGHNA and CDR2 YNFKEQ. The CDR3 contains 15 residues. V was clipped by 4 bases and J by 4 bases; unmatched bases: 7. The CDR3 here is CASSRQLAGMYEQYF. CDR3 nucleotides: TGTGCCAGCAGCCGCCAACTAGCGGGGATGTACGAGCAGTACTTC.

The CDR3: CASSQDHLAGGNTGELFF. For the CDR3, the DNA is TGCGCCAGCAGCCAAGATCACCTAGCGGGGGGGAACACCGGGGAGCTGTTTTTT. The chain couples TRBV4-1 to TRBJ2-2, with 11 bases aligning to TRBD2. This CDR3 comprises 18 residues. Germline trimming cut 0 bases from V and 1 base from J; bases unmatched to any gene: 4. Germline V gene data show CDR1 as MGHRA and CDR2 as YSYEKL.

This clone is a singleton in its sample. This chain links TRBV30 with TRBJ1-4; D unresolved. The CDR3 has 15 residues. Germline lookup yields CDR1 GTSNPN and CDR2 SVGIG (reference sequence). V lost 0 bases and J lost 7, with 15 bases in between. The CDR3 region has the DNA TGTGCCTGGAGTGTTAAGACCGCGACGGGTGAAAAACTGTTTTTT. Protein: CAWSVKTATGEKLFF.

The V gene is TRBV11-2, the J gene TRBJ2-7; 15 positions match TRBD2. This CDR3 has 16 residues. V trimming: 3 bases; J trimming: 3 bases; junction bases outside the gene matches: 3. Germline assignment: CDR1 SGHAT and CDR2 FQNNGV. CDR3 DNA: TGTGCCAGCAGCTTCGGGACTAGCGGGGGGATCTACGAGCAGTACTTC. It is translated as CASSFGTSGGIYEQYF.

V gene TRBV9 combines with J gene TRBJ1-2, with D perhaps TRBD1 (6 bases). Trimming removed 4 bases from V and 1 base from J, with 11 bases in between. The CDR3 loop spans 14 amino acids. Germline V gene data show CDR1 as SGDLS and CDR2 as YYNGEE. This CDR3 reads CASSQGNSNYGYTF. CDR3 DNA: TGTGCCAGCAGCCAGGGGAACAGTAACTATGGCTACACCTTC.

V gene TRBV28 combines with J gene TRBJ2-5; 7 nucleotides align to TRBD1. The CDR3 is made up of 14 amino acids. Germline assignment: CDR1 MDHEN and CDR2 SYDVKM. The ends lost 2 bases at V and 1 base at J; junction bases unmatched: 1. The DNA for the CDR3 is TGTGCCAGCAGTTTAGCAGGGGGCCAAGAGACCCAGTACTTC. Amino acid sequence: CASSLAGGQETQYF.

The count of this clone is one. The genes are TRBV28 and TRBJ1-2, with a possible D match to TRBD1 (5 bases). This CDR3 is built from 12 residues. Trimming left V 2 bases short and J 7 bases short, with 8 bases between. The germline CDR1 and CDR2 sequences are MDHEN and SYDVKM. This CDR3 is CASSLRTFGYTF. In DNA, the CDR3 is TGTGCCAGCAGTTTAAGGACATTTGGCTACACCTTC.

The chain joins TRBV19 to TRBJ1-2; 9 bases are shared with TRBD1. With V trimmed by 3 bases and J by 5 bases, 7 bases remained unmatched. Germline CDR1 reads LNHDA; CDR2 reads SQIVND (reference sequence). The CDR3 has 15 amino acids. The CDR3 region has the DNA TGTGCCAGTAGTATCACAGGGGGCGCAGGTTATGGCTACACCTTC. This gives the protein CASSITGGAGYGYTF.

The chain combines TRBV13 with TRBJ2-7; D remains unclear. Trimming took off 1 base at V and 0 bases at J, with 7 bases between the two ends. The CDR3 has 14 amino acids. In germline, CDR1 is PRHDT, CDR2 FYEKMQ (reference sequence). CDR3 DNA sequence: TGTGCCAGCAGCTTAGCAGCGACCTCCTACGAGCAGTACTTC. As protein: CASSLAATSYEQYF.

This clone has more than one count but fewer than ten. The CDR3 loop reads CASSPGDRGVYGYTF. CDR3 bases: TGTGCCAGCAGCCCGGGGGACAGGGGAGTGTATGGCTACACCTTC. The chain links TRBV7-3 to TRBJ1-2, with 10 bases matching TRBD1. This CDR3 comprises 15 residues. With 5 bases clipped from V and 5 bases from J, the junction kept 8 bases outside the gene matches. Germline loops: CDR1 SGHTA, CDR2 FQGTGA.

This clone was recorded a few times. The chain has TRBV6-5 and TRBJ2-3; TRBD2 matches 7 bases. This CDR3 is 14 amino acids long. J gave up 3 bases and V 2 bases, and 2 bases lay outside the gene matches. Germline CDR1 reads MNHEY; CDR2 reads SVGAGI. CDR3 region: CASSYNGGTDTQYF. The CDR3 DNA reads as TGTGCCAGCAGTTACAACGGGGGGACAGATACGCAGTATTTT.

In this sample, this clone turned up a few times. This chain joins TRBV19 and TRBJ2-1, with 7 bases matching TRBD1. Germline-derived CDR1 and CDR2 are LNHDA and SQIVND (reference sequence). J was trimmed by 2 bases and V by 7 bases; bases with no gene match: 8. There are 15 residues in the CDR3. Here the CDR3 DNA reads TGTGCCAGTACCGGGACAGCCGGCACCTACAATGAGCAGTTCTTC. This codes for CASTGTAGTYNEQFF.

This clone was seen more than once but under ten times. The chain carries TRBV5-1 and TRBJ1-3; D is unresolved. Trimming left V 0 bases short and J 4 bases short, with 5 bases between. The CDR3 contains 13 residues. The germline gives CDR1 SGHRS, CDR2 YFSETQ. The CDR3 sequence: CASSLGGGNTIYF. The CDR3 nucleotides are TGCGCCAGCAGCTTGGGCGGGGGAAACACCATATATTTT.

This clone was recorded a few times. This rearrangement joins TRBV29-1 to TRBJ1-2; D gene unclear. The CDR3 runs to 11 residues. Germline V gene data show CDR1 as SQVTM and CDR2 as ANQGSEA. V was cut by 4 bases and J by 8 bases, with 11 bases left in between. The CDR3 loop reads CSVAGRGGYTF. The CDR3 DNA follows: TGCAGCGTTGCGGGCCGCGGGGGCTACACCTTC.

The chain couples TRBV29-1 to TRBJ2-7; D remains ambiguous. The germline CDR1 and CDR2 sequences are SQVTM and ANQGSEA. CDR3 length: 12 amino acids. Trimming stripped 6 bases from V and 3 bases from J, with 12 bases between. The CDR3 loop reads CSVTAFSYEQYF. Written as DNA, the CDR3 is TGCAGCGTCACCGCTTTTAGCTACGAGCAGTACTTC.

Only a few counts were recorded for this clone. This chain joins TRBV5-1 and TRBJ2-1; 8 bases agree with TRBD2. The CDR3 spans 16 residues. Looked up from germline, CDR1 is SGHRS and CDR2 is YFSETQ. With 1 base clipped from V and 5 bases from J, the junction kept 8 bases outside the gene matches. CDR3 region: CASSLTGGNQNNEQFF. The CDR3 DNA is TGCGCCAGCAGCTTGACGGGGGGGAACCAAAACAATGAGCAGTTCTTC.

The chain is built from TRBV20-1 and TRBJ1-2; a possible D gene is TRBD1 (6 bases). Per germline, CDR1 DFQATT and CDR2 SNEGSKA (reference sequence). The CDR3 loop spans 11 amino acids. This CDR3 is CRPDSLYGYTF. The CDR3 DNA is TGCAGACCGGACAGCCTTTATGGCTACACCTTC.

CDR3 amino acids: CASSARTGSSYEQYF. In DNA, the CDR3 is TGTGCCAGTAGTGCCCGGACAGGGAGCTCCTACGAGCAGTACTTC. This chain connects TRBV19 to TRBJ2-7, with 8 bases aligning to TRBD1. V lost 5 bases to trimming and J lost 0 bases; unmatched junction nucleotides: 6. The CDR3 length is 15 residues. Looked up from germline, CDR1 is LNHDA and CDR2 is SQIVND (reference sequence).

J is TRBJ1-4 and V is TRBV18, with 7 bases fitting TRBD1. V gave up 3 bases and J gave up 6 bases; unmatched junction bases: 7. Germline V gene data show CDR1 as KGHSH and CDR2 as LQKENI. The CDR3 covers 15 residues. CDR3 protein: CASSPPGTADEKLFF. The CDR3 DNA is TGTGCCAGCTCACCGCCGGGGACAGCTGATGAAAAACTGTTTTTT.

The chain couples TRBV7-2 to TRBJ2-1; 12 bases agree with TRBD2. CDR1 SGHTA and CDR2 FQGNSA come from the germline V gene. V shed 4 bases, J shed 2 bases, and the junction held 3 bases outside the gene matches. This CDR3 region has 16 residues. The CDR3 nucleotides are TGTGCCAGCAGCTACGGACTAGCGGGGACCTACAATGAGCAGTTCTTC. Translation gives CASSYGLAGTYNEQFF.

A few counts support this clone. The chain uses TRBV19 and TRBJ1-5; 7 bases align to TRBD1. J lost 4 bases, V lost 7 bases, and 4 bases had no gene match. CDR1 is LNHDA and CDR2 is SQIVND in the germline V gene (reference sequence). CDR3 length equals 13 residues. The CDR3 protein is CASTRDSNQPQHF. The CDR3 coding sequence is TGTGCCAGTACCCGGGACAGTAATCAGCCCCAGCATTTT.

This clone was seen only a few times. The chain employs TRBV5-4 and TRBJ1-1, with TRBD1 matching over 9 bases. The junction had 6 bases not matched to a gene; V was cut back by 4 bases and J by 5 bases. Germline V CDR1 and CDR2: SGHNT, YYREEE (reference sequence). The CDR3 totals 14 residues. The CDR3 spells CASSPGQGWTEAFF. The CDR3 coding sequence is TGTGCCAGCAGCCCGGGACAGGGTTGGACTGAAGCTTTCTTT.

The DNA of the CDR3 is TGTGCCTGGAGCGCCACAGGGGCGTACGGCTACACCTTC. Encoded protein: CAWSATGAYGYTF. The chain uses TRBV30 and TRBJ1-2; 7 bases are shared with TRBD1. J gave up 8 bases and V 3 bases, and 9 bases lay outside the gene matches. The CDR3 sequence is 13 residues long. Germline V gene lookup returns CDR1 GTSNPN and CDR2 SVGIG (reference sequence).

The V gene is TRBV7-9, the J gene TRBJ2-5, with D possibly matching TRBD1 (6 bases). Between the trimmed V and J ends, which lost 8 bases and 6 bases, there was a span of 22 bases. Germline assignment: CDR1 SEHNR and CDR2 FQNEAQ (reference sequence). CDR3 length: 15 residues. The CDR3 coding sequence is TGTGCCAGCGGCCCCAGGGGCGTCACTTATCAGACCCAGTACTTC. Translated: CASGPRGVTYQTQYF. The full variable domain, with the rest looked up from reference TRBV7-9 and TRBJ2-5, is DTGVSQNPRHKITKRGQNVTFRCDPISEHNRLYWYRQTLGQGPEFLTYFQNEAQLEKSRLLSDRFSAERPKGSFSTLEIQRTEQGDSAMYLCASGPRGVTYQTQYFGPGTRLLVL.